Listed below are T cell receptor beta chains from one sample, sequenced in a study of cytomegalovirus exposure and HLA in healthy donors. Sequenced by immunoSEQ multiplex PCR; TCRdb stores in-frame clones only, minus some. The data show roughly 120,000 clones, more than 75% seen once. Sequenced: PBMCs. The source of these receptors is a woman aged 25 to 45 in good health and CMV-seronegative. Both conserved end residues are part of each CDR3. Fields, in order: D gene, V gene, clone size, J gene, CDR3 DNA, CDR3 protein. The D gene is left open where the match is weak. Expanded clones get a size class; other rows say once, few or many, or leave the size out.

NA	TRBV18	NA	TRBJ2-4	TGTGCCAGCTCACCCCCCCTGGCGGGGTCGAAAAACATTCAGTACTTC	CASSPPLAGSKNIQYF
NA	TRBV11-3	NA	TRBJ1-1	TGTGCCAGCAGCTTAGGGGCAGGGGTAGCTTTCTTT	CASSLGAGVAFF
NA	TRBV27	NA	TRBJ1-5	TGTGCCAGCAGTTTATCGTCCCAGGTTCAGCCCCAGCATTTT	CASSLSSQVQPQHF
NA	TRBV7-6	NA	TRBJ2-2	TGTGCCAGCAGCCCCTCTGCCGGGGAGCTGTTTTTT	CASSPSAGELFF
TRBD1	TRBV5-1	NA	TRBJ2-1	TGCGCCAGCAGCTTGATACAGGGGGCCTACAATGAGCAGTTCTTC	CASSLIQGAYNEQFF
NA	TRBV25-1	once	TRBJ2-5	TGTGCCAGCAGTGATTGGCAGGGAAACCAAGAGACCCAGTACTTC	CASSDWQGNQETQYF
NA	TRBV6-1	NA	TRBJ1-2	TGTGCCAGCACCAGGACGGGGGAGCTTGGCTACACCTTC	CASTRTGELGYTF
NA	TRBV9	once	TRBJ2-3	TGTGCCAGCAGCATACTTAGCACAGATACGCAGTATTTT	CASSILSTDTQYF
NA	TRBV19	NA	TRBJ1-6	TGTGCCAGTAGTATCAGGGTGCGTTCACCCCTCCACTTT	CASSIRVRSPLHF
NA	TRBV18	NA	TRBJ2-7	TGTGCCAGCTCAGGGGACTCCTTTTACGAGCAGTACTTC	CASSGDSFYEQYF
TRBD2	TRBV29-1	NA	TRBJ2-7	TGCAGCGCCGCGGGGGAAGGTGGCTACGAGCAGTACTTC	CSAAGEGGYEQYF
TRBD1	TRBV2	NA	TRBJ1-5	TGTGCCAGCAGGGGACAGGGGGCGCGGGGCAATCAGCCCCAGCATTTT	CASRGQGARGNQPQHF
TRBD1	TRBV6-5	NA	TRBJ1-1	TGTGCCAGCAGTTATGGACAGGGCACGACTGAAGCTTTCTTT	CASSYGQGTTEAFF
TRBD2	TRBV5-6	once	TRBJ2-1	TGTGCCAGCAGCGCTACCCGGACTAGCGGGTCATACAATGAGCAGTTCTTC	CASSATRTSGSYNEQFF
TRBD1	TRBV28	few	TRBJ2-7	TGTGCCAGCAGCTCAGGGGGAATTCAGTACTTC	CASSSGGIQYF
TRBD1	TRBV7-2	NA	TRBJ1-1	TGTGCCAGCAGCAGACGACAGGGACAAAACACTGAAGCTTTCTTT	CASSRRQGQNTEAFF
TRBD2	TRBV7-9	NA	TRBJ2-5	TGTGCCAGCAGCCGAGGCCTAGCGGGGCGGTACCAAGAGACCCAGTACTTC	CASSRGLAGRYQETQYF
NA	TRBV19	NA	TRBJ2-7	TGTGCCAGTAGTATAAAACCGAGATACGAGCAGTACTTC	CASSIKPRYEQYF
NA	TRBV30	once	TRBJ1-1	TGTGCCTCAACGACAGGTTTGAACACTGAAGCTTTCTTT	CASTTGLNTEAFF
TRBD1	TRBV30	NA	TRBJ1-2	TGTGCCTGGAGTGTGGGGACAGGGAATGGCTACACCTTC	CAWSVGTGNGYTF
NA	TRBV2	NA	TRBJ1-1	TGTGCCAGCAGTTTCCAGGGGAACACTGAAGCTTTCTTT	CASSFQGNTEAFF
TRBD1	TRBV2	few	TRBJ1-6	TGTGCCAGCAGTGAAGACAGGGGGCACAGTTCACCCCTCCACTTT	CASSEDRGHSSPLHF
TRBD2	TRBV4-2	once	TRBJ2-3	TGTGCCAGCAGCCAAGAAGCTAGCGGGGGTTCAGATACGCAGTATTTT	CASSQEASGGSDTQYF
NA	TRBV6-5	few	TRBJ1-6	TGTGCCAGCCTCAGTCCGGGGTCACCCCTCCACTTT	CASLSPGSPLHF
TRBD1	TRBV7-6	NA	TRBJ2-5	TGTGCCAGCAGCTTACTCCCGGGACAGGGGGGAGAAGAGACCCAGTACTTC	CASSLLPGQGGEETQYF
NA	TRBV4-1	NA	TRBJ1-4	TGCGCCAGCAGCCAAGAAGGAGAAGTTAATGAAAAACTGTTTTTT	CASSQEGEVNEKLFF
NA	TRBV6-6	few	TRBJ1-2	TGTGCCAGCAGCCGTGACAGGTTCGGCTATGGCTACACCTTC	CASSRDRFGYGYTF
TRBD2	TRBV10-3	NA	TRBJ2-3	TGTGCCATCAGCGGGACTAGCGGGGGGGCCGACGGCACAGATACGCAGTATTTT	CAISGTSGGADGTDTQYF
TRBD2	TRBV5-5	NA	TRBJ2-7	TGTGCCAGCAGCTGGACTAGCGGTCGGGTTTACGAGCAGTACTTC	CASSWTSGRVYEQYF
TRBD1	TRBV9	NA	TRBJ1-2	TGTGCCAGCAGCCCGGAGCCGGGACAGGGATACTATGGCTACACCTTC	CASSPEPGQGYYGYTF
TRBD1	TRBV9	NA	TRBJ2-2	TGTGCCAGCAGCCACTCCCTCACAGGGGTCAACACCGGGGAGCTGTTTTTT	CASSHSLTGVNTGELFF
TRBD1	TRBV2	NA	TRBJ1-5	TGTGCCAGCAGGGACAGGGAGAATCAGCCCCAGCATTTT	CASRDRENQPQHF
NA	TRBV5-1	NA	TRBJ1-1	TGCGCCAGCAGCTTGGAGTTAGGTAGGGGGATAATGAACACTGAAGCTTTCTTT	CASSLELGRGIMNTEAFF